A single sample gave rise to the 4 T cell receptor beta chains below, sequenced in a study of response to subunit inactivated influenza vaccine. TCRdb called the RT-PCR reads again in MiXCR, with one record for every CDR3 protein. The repertoire holds hundreds of thousands of distinct CDR3 sequences, with 11% as singletons. Separately, the same data were catalogued under a study of T cells expressing NK-cell markers. That study adds: TCR beta libraries carry UMIs added by 5'RACE template switching.

This sample comprised PBMCs from blood, obtained on the day of vaccination. The receptors were sampled from a man aged 50 or older who received an inactivated influenza vaccine.

This clonotype was picked up many times. The gene calls are TRBV20-1 and TRBJ2-1; D gene uncertain. V dropped 4 bases and J dropped 4 bases, with 14 bases sitting between them. CDR1 and CDR2 from the germline V gene are DFQATT and SNEGSKA (reference sequence). This CDR3 is built from 14 residues. CDR3 loop: CSANGVAGYNEQFF. DNA for the CDR3: TGCAGTGCTAACGGCGTGGCCGGGTACAATGAGCAGTTCTTC.

The J gene is TRBJ1-1, the V gene TRBV28; D possibly corresponds to TRBD1 (5 bases). V was pared by 5 bases and J by 0 bases, with 19 bases between. The CDR3 consists of 17 residues. From germline, CDR1 is MDHEN and CDR2 SYDVKM. CDR3 coding DNA: TGTGCCAGCAGTCAATCATACTTAGACAGCCTGAACACTGAAGCTTTCTTT. This gives the protein CASSQSYLDSLNTEAFF.

The chain has TRBV10-3 and TRBJ2-1; the match to TRBD1 covers 9 bases. CDR1 and CDR2 from the germline V gene are ENHRY and SYGVKD. The CDR3 is made up of 15 amino acids. The J segment lost 9 bases and the V segment lost 6 bases, leaving 12 bases of the junction unmatched. The CDR3 loop reads CAIRGRDREGIEQFF. For the CDR3, the DNA is TGTGCCATCAGGGGGCGGGACAGGGAAGGCATTGAGCAGTTCTTC.

V and J are TRBV19 and TRBJ1-5; D is unresolved. V was shortened by 6 bases and J by 1 base, with 10 bases between the two germline ends. Looked up from germline, CDR1 is LNHDA and CDR2 is SQIVND (reference sequence). The CDR3 runs to 14 residues. CDR3 in amino acids: CASRGKGSNQPQHF. The CDR3 coding sequence is TGTGCCAGTAGAGGAAAAGGAAGCAATCAGCCCCAGCATTTT.